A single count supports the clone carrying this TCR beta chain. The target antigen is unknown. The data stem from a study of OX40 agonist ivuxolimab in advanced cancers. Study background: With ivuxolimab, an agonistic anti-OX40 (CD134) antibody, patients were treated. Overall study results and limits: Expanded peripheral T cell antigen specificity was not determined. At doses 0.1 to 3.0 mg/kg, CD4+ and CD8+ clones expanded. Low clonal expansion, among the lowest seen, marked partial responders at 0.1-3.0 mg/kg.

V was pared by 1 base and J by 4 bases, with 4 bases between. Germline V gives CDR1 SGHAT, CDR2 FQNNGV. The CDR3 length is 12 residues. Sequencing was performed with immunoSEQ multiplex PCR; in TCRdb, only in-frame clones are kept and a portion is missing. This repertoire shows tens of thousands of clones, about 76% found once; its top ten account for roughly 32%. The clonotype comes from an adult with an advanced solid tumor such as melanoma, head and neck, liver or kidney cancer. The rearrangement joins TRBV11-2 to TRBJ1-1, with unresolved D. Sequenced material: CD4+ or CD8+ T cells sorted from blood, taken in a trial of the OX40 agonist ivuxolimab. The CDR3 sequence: CASSLVITEAFF. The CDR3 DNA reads TGTGCCAGCAGCTTAGTGATCACTGAAGCTTTCTTT.